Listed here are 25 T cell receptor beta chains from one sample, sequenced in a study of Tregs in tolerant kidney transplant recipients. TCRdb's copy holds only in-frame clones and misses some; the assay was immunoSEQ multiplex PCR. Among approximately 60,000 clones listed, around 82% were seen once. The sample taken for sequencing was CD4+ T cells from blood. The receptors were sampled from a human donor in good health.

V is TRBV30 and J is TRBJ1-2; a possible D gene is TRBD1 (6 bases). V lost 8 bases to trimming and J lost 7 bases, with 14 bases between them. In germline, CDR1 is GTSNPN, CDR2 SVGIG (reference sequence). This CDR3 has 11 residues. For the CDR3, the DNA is TGTGCCAATAAACAGGGTAGTGGCTACACCTTC. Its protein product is CANKQGSGYTF.

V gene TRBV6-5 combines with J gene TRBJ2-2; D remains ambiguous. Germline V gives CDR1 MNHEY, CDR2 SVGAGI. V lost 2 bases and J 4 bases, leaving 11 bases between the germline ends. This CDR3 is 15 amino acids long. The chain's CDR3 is CASSYRPLTTGELFF. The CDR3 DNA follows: TGTGCCAGCAGTTACCGTCCACTGACCACCGGGGAGCTGTTTTTT.

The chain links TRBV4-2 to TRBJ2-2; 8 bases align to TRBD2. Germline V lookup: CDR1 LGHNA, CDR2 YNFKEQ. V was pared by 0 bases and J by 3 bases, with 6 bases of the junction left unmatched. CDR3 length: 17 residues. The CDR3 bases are TGTGCCAGCAGCCAAGAGGCATCTAGCGGGTACACCGGGGAGCTGTTTTTT. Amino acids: CASSQEASSGYTGELFF.

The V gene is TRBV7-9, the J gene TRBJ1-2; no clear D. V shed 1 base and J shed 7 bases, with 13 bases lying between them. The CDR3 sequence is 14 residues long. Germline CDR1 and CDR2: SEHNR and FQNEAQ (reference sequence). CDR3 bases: TGTGCCAGCAGCTTAGAGTCGGGAGGAGCTGGCTACACCTTC. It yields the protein CASSLESGGAGYTF.

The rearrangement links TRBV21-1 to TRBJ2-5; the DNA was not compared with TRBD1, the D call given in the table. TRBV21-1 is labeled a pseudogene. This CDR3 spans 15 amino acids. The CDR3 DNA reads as TGTGCCAGCAGCAAAAAAACAGGCGGCCAAGAGACCCAGTACTTC. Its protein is CASSKKTGGQETQYF.

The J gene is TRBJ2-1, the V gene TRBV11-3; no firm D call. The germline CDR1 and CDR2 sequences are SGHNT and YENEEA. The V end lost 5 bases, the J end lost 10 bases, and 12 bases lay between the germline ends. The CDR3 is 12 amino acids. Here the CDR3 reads CASSPRSREQFF. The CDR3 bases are TGTGCCAGCAGCCCAAGATCCAGGGAGCAGTTCTTC. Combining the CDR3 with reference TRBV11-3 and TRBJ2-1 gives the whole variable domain EAGVVQSPRYKIIEKKQPVAFWCNPISGHNTLYWYLQNLGQGPELLIRYENEEAVDDSQLPKDRFSAERLKGVDSTLKIQPAELGDSAVYLCASSPRSREQFFGPGTRLTVL.

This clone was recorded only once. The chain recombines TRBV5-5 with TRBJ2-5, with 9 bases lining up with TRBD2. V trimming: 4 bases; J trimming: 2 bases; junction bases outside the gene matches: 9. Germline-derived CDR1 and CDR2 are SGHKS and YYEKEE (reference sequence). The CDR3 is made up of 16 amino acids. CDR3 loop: CASSPALAGRQETQYF. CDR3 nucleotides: TGTGCCAGCAGCCCGGCGCTAGCGGGGAGGCAAGAGACCCAGTACTTC.

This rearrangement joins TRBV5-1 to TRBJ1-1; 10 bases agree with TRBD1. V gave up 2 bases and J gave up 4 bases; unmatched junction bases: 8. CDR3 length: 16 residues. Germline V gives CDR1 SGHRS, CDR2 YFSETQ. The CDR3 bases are TGCGCCAGCAGCTTTACCGGGACAGGGGTGGCCACTGAAGCTTTCTTT. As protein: CASSFTGTGVATEAFF.

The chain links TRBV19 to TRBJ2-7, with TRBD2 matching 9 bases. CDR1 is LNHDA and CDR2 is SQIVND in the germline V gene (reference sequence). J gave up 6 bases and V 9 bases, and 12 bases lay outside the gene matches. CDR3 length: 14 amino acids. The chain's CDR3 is CASSTPSGILEQYF. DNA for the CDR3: TGTGCCAGCTCAACCCCTAGCGGGATTCTCGAGCAGTACTTC.

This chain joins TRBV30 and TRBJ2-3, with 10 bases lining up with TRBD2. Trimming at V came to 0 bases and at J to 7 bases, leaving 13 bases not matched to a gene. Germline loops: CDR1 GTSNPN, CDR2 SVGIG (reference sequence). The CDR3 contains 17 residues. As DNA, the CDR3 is TGTGCCTGGAGTGTAGATCGCGGAGCGGGGGGGCCAAATACGCAGTATTTT. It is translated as CAWSVDRGAGGPNTQYF.

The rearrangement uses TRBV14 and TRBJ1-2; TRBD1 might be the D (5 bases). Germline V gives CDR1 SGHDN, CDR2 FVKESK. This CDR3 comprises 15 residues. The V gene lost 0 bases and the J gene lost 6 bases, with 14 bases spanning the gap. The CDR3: CASSQEGRRRNGYTF. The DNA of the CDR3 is TGTGCCAGCAGCCAAGAGGGACGGCGGAGGAATGGCTACACCTTC.

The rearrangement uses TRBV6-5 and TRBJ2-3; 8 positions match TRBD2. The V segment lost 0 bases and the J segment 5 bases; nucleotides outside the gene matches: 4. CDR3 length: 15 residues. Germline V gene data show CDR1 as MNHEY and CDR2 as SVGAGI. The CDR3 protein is CASSYSDGRGDTQYF. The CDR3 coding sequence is TGTGCCAGCAGTTACTCGGACGGGAGGGGAGATACGCAGTATTTT.

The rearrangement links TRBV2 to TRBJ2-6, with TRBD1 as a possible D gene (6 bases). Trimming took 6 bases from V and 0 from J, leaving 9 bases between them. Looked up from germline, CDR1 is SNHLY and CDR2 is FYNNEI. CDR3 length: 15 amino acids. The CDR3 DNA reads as TGTGCCAGCAGCGGACAGAACTCTGGGGCCAACGTCCTGACTTTC. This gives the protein CASSGQNSGANVLTF. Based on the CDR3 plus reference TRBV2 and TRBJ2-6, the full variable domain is EPEVTQTPSHQVTQMGQEVILRCVPISNHLYFYWYRQILGQKVEFLVSFYNNEISEKSEIFDDQFSVERPDGSNFTLKIRSTKLEDSAMYFCASSGQNSGANVLTFGAGSRLTVL.

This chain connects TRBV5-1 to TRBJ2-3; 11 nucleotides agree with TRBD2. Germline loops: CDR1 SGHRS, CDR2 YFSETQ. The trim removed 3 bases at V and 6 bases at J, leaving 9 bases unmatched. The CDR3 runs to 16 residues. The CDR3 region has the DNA TGCGCCAGCAGCTCGGGACTAGCGGACCTGCGGGATACGCAGTATTTT. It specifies CASSSGLADLRDTQYF.

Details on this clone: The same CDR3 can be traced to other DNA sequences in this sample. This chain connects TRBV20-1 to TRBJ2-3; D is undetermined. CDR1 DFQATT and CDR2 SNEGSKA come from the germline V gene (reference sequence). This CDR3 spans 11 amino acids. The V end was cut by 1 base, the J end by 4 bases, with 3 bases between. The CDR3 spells CSARVADTQYF. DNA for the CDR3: TGCAGTGCTAGAGTGGCAGATACGCAGTATTTT.

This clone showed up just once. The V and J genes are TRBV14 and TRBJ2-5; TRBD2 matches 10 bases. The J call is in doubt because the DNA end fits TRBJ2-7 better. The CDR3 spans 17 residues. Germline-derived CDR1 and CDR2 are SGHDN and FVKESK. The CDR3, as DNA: TGTGCCAGCAGCCAAGAATCGGTGGGACTAGCGACTTACGAGCAGTACTTC. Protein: CASSQESVGLATYEQYF.

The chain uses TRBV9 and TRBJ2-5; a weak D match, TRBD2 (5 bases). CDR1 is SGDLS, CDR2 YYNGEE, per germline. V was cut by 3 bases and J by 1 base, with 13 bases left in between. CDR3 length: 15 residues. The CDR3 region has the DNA TGTGCCAGCAGCGGCCGGGGAGCTTCCCAAGAGACCCAGTACTTC. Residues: CASSGRGASQETQYF.

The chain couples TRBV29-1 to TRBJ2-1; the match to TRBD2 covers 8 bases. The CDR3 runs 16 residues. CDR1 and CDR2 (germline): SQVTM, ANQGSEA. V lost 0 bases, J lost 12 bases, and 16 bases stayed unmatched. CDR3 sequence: CSVEDRAAGAGRVQFF. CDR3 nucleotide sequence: TGCAGCGTTGAAGATCGTGCAGCGGGAGCGGGTCGGGTGCAGTTCTTC.

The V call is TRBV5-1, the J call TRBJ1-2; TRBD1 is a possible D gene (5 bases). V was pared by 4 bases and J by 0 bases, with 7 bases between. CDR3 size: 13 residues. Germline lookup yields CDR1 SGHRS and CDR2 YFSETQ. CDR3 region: CASSRDPNYGYTF. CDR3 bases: TGCGCCAGCAGCCGGGACCCTAACTATGGCTACACCTTC. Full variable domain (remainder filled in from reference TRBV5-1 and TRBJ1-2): KAGVTQTPRYLIKTRGQQVTLSCSPISGHRSVSWYQQTPGQGLQFLFEYFSETQRNKGNFPGRFSGRQFSNSRSEMNVSTLELGDSALYLCASSRDPNYGYTFGSGTRLTVV.

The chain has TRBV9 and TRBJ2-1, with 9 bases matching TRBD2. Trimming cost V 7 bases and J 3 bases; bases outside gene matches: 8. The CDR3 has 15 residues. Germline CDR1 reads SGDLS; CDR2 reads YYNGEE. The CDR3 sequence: CASGMTSGFYNEQFF. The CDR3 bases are TGTGCCAGCGGAATGACTAGCGGTTTCTACAATGAGCAGTTCTTC.

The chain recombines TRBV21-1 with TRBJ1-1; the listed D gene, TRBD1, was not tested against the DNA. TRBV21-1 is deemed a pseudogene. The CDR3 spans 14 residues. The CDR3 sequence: CASTQDSLNTEAFF. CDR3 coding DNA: TGTGCCAGCACCCAGGACAGCCTGAACACTGAAGCTTTCTTT.

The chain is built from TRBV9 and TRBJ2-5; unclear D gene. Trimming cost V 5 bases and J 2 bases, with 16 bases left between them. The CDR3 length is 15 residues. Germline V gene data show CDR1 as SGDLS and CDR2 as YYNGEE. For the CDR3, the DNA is TGTGCCAGCAGTGGTAATTCGGTCACACAAGAGACCCAGTACTTC. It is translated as CASSGNSVTQETQYF.

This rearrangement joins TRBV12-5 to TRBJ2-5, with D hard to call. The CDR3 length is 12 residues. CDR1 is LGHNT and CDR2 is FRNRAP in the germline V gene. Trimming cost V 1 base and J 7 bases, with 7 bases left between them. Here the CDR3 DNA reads TGTGCTAGTGGTTTGGGAGATAGGACCCAGTACTTC. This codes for CASGLGDRTQYF.

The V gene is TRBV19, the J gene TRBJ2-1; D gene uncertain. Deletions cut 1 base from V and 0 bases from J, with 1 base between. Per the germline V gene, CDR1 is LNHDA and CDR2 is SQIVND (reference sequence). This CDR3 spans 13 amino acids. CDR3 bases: TGTGCCAGTAGTATAGGCTCCTACAATGAGCAGTTCTTC. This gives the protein CASSIGSYNEQFF.

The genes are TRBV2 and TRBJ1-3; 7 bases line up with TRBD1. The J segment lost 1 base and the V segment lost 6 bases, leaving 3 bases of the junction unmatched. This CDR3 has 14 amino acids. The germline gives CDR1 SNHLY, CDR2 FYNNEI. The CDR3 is CASREGQSGNTIYF. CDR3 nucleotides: TGTGCCAGCAGGGAGGGACAGTCTGGAAACACCATATATTTT.